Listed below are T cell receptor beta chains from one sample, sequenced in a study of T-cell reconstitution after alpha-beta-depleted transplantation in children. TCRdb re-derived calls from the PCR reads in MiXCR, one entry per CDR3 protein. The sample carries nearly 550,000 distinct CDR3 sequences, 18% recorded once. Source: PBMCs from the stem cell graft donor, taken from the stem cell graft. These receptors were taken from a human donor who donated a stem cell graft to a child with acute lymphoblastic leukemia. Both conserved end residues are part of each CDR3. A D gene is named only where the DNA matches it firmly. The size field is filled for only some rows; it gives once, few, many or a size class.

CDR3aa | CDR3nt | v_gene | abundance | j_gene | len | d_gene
CSASGTSGSTDTQYF | TGCAGTGCTTCTGGGACTAGCGGTAGCACAGATACGCAGTATTTT | TRBV20-1 | NA | TRBJ2-3 | 15 | TRBD2
CASSRGERQFF | TGTGCCAGCAGCAGAGGGGAGAGGCAGTTCTTC | TRBV7-9 | NA | TRBJ2-1 | 11 | NA
CASSHLAGATYNEQFF | TGTGCCAGCAGCCACCTAGCGGGAGCCACCTACAATGAGCAGTTCTTC | TRBV14 | NA | TRBJ2-1 | 16 | TRBD2
CASSSFRQGAWGYTF | TGTGCCAGCAGTTCGTTCAGGCAGGGCGCTTGGGGCTACACCTTC | TRBV6-5 | NA | TRBJ1-2 | 15 | NA
CASISGLGNNEQFF | TGTGCCAGCATTAGCGGGTTGGGGAACAATGAGCAGTTCTTC | TRBV7-9 | few | TRBJ2-1 | 14 | TRBD2
CASSQTGASNQPQHF | TGTGCCAGCTCACAAACGGGGGCGAGCAATCAGCCCCAGCATTTT | TRBV18 | NA | TRBJ1-5 | 15 | NA
CASSGLGRGGSYEQYF | TGTGCCAGCAGCGGCTTGGGGAGGGGAGGCTCCTACGAGCAGTACTTC | TRBV7-9 | NA | TRBJ2-7 | 16 | TRBD2
CASSLFGAGTDTQYF | TGTGCCAGCAGCTTGTTCGGGGCAGGCACAGATACGCAGTATTTT | TRBV5-5 | few | TRBJ2-3 | 15 | NA
CATRRRGEETQYF | TGTGCCACGAGACGACGGGGGGAAGAGACCCAGTACTTC | TRBV15 | NA | TRBJ2-5 | 13 | TRBD2
CASRLALLPGQPQATNEKLFF | TGTGCAAGTCGCTTAGCCCTCCTTCCGGGGCAGCCGCAAGCAACTAATGAAAAACTGTTTTTT | TRBV12-2 | once | TRBJ1-4 | 21 | NA